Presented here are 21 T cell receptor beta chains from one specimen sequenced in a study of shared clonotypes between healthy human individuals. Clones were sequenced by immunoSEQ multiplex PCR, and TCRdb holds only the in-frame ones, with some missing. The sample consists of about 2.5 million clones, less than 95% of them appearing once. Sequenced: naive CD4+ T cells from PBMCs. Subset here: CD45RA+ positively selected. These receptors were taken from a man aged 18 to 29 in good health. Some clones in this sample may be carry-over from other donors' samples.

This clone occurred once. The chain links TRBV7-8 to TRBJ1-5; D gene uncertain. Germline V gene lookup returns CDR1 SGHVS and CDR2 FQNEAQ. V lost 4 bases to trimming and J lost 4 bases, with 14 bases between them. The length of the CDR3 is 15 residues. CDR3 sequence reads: CASSSYRLGNQPQHF. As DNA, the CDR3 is TGTGCCAGCAGCTCATACCGGTTGGGGAATCAGCCCCAGCATTTT.

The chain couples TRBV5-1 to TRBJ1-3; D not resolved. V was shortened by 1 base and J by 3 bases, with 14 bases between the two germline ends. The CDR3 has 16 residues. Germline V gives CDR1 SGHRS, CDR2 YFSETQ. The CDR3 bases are TGCGCCAGCAGCTTGAGGCAGTTGCAGTATGGAAACACCATATATTTT. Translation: CASSLRQLQYGNTIYF.

The CDR3 nucleotides read TGTGCCAGTAGTATAGGGAACCGAGCGACCCAGTACTTC. It yields the protein CASSIGNRATQYF. The rearrangement links TRBV19 to TRBJ2-5; D is uncertain. Germline assignment: CDR1 LNHDA and CDR2 SQIVND (reference sequence). The CDR3 is 13 residues long. V lost 1 base, J lost 7 bases, and 10 bases lay in between.

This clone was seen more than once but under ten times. The CDR3 DNA follows: TGTGCCAGTAGTATTCGGGCTCAGCCCCAGCATTTT. Translated: CASSIRAQPQHF. The J gene is TRBJ1-5, the V gene TRBV19; D gene unclear. Between the trimmed V and J ends, which lost 3 bases and 6 bases, there was a span of 6 bases. This CDR3 has 12 residues. Germline assignment: CDR1 LNHDA and CDR2 SQIVND (reference sequence).

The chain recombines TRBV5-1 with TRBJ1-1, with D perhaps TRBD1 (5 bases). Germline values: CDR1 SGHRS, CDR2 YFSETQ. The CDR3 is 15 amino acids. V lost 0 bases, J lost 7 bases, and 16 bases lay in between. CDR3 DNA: TGCGCCAGCAGCTTGGTCCCGGGACGAACATATGAAGCTTTCTTT. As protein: CASSLVPGRTYEAFF. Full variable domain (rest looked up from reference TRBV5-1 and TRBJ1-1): KAGVTQTPRYLIKTRGQQVTLSCSPISGHRSVSWYQQTPGQGLQFLFEYFSETQRNKGNFPGRFSGRQFSNSRSEMNVSTLELGDSALYLCASSLVPGRTYEAFFGQGTRLTVV.

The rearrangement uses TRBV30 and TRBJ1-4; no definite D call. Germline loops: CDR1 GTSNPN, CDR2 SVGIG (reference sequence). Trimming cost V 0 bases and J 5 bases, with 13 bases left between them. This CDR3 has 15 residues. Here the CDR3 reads CAWSVRAGVNEKLFF. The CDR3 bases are TGTGCCTGGAGTGTACGGGCAGGAGTAAATGAAAAACTGTTTTTT.

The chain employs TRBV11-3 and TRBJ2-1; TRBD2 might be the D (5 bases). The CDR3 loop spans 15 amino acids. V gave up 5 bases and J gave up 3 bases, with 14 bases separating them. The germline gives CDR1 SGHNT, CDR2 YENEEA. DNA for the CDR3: TGTGCCAGCAGCCAAAAGGAAGCGGACTACAATGAGCAGTTCTTC. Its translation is CASSQKEADYNEQFF.

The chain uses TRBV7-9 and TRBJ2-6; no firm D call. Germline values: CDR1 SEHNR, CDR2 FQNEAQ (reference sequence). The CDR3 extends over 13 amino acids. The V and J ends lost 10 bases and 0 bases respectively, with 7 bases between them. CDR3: CATKSSGANVLTF. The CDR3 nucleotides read TGTGCCACCAAGAGCTCTGGGGCCAACGTCCTGACTTTC.

The CDR3 sequence is CASSPQAGGSYEQYF. The CDR3 DNA is TGTGCCAGCAGCCCACAGGCAGGGGGTAGTTACGAGCAGTACTTC. The J gene is TRBJ2-7, the V gene TRBV7-6; 7 bases agree with TRBD1. Trimming removed 5 bases from V and 4 bases from J; junction bases left unmatched: 11. Looked up from germline, CDR1 is SGHVS and CDR2 is FNYEAQ. CDR3 length equals 15 residues. The full variable domain, rest sourced from reference TRBV7-6 and TRBJ2-7, is GAGVSQSPRYKVTKRGQDVALRCDPISGHVSLYWYRQALGQGPEFLTYFNYEAQQDKSGLPNDRFSAERPEGSISTLTIQRTEQRDSAMYRCASSPQAGGSYEQYFGPGTRLTVT.

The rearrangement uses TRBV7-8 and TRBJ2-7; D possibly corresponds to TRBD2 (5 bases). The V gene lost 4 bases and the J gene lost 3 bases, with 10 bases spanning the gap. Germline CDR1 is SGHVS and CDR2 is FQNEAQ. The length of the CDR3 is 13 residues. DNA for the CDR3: TGTGCCAGCAGCTCGTTAACTAGCTACGAGCAGTACTTC. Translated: CASSSLTSYEQYF.

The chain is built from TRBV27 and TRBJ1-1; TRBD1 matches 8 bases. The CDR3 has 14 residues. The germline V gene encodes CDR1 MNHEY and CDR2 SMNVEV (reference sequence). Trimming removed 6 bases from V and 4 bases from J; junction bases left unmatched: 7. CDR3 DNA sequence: TGTGCCAGCAGATCGGACAGGGTCAGCACTGAAGCTTTCTTT. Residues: CASRSDRVSTEAFF.

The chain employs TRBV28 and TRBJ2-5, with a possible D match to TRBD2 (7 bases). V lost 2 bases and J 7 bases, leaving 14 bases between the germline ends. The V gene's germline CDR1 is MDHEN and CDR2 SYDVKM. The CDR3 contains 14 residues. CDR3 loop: CASSLGGGRRTQYF. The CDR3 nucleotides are TGTGCCAGCAGTTTAGGGGGCGGGAGACGGACCCAGTACTTC.

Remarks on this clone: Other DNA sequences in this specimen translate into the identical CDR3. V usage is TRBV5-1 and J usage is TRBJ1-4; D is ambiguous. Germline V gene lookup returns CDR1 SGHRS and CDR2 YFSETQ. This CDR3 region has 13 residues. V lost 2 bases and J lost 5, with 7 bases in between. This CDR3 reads CASSLGGNEKLFF. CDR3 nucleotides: TGCGCCAGCAGCTTAGGAGGGAATGAAAAACTGTTTTTT. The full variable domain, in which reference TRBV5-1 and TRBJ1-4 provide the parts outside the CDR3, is KAGVTQTPRYLIKTRGQQVTLSCSPISGHRSVSWYQQTPGQGLQFLFEYFSETQRNKGNFPGRFSGRQFSNSRSEMNVSTLELGDSALYLCASSLGGNEKLFFGSGTQLSVL.

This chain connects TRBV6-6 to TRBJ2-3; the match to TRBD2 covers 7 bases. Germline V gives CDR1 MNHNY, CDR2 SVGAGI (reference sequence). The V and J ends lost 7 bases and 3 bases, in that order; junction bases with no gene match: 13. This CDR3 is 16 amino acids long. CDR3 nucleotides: TGTGCCAGCACTCAACGGGGGGAGGACCCAACAGATACGCAGTATTTT. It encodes CASTQRGEDPTDTQYF.

The CDR3 bases are TGCGCCAGCAGACCGGCTACCCGGGACAGGGAAATAAACGCGAACACCGGGGAGCTGTTTTTT. Encoded protein: CASRPATRDREINANTGELFF. V and J are TRBV5-1 and TRBJ2-2, with 9 positions matching TRBD1. Losses at the gene ends were 5 bases for V and 0 bases for J; bases not matched to a gene: 20. CDR3 length: 21 amino acids. Germline values: CDR1 SGHRS, CDR2 YFSETQ. The variable domain in full, with the rest retrieved from reference TRBV5-1 and TRBJ2-2, is KAGVTQTPRYLIKTRGQQVTLSCSPISGHRSVSWYQQTPGQGLQFLFEYFSETQRNKGNFPGRFSGRQFSNSRSEMNVSTLELGDSALYLCASRPATRDREINANTGELFFGEGSRLTVL.

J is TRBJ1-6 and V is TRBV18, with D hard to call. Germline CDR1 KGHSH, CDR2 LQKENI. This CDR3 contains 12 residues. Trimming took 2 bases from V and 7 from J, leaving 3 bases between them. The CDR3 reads CASSPGNSPLHF. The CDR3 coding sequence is TGTGCCAGCTCACCAGGGAATTCACCCCTCCACTTT.

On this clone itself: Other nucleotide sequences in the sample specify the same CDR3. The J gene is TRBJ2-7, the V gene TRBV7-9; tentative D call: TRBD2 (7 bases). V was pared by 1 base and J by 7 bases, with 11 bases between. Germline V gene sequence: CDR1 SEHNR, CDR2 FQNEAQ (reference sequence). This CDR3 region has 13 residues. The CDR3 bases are TGTGCCAGCAGCTTAGGAGGGGGAGGGGAGCAGTACTTC. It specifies CASSLGGGGEQYF.

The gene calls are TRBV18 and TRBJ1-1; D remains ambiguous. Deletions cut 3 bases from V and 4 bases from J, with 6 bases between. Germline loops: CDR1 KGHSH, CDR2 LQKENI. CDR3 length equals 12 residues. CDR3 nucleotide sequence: TGTGCCAGCTCACCCATCCCCACTGAAGCTTTCTTT. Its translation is CASSPIPTEAFF.

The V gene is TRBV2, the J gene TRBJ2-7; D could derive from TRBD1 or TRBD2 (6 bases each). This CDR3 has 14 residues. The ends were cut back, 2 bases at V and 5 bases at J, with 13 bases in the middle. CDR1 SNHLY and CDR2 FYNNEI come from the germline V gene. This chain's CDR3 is CASSELFRGDEQYF. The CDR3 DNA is TGTGCCAGCAGTGAATTATTTAGGGGGGACGAGCAGTACTTC.

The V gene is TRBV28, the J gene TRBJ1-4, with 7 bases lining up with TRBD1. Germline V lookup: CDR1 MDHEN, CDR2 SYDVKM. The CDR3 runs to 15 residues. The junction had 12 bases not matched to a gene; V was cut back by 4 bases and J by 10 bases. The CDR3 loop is CASSSGDSGVGKLFF. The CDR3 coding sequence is TGTGCCAGCAGTTCAGGGGACAGCGGGGTGGGAAAACTGTTTTTT.

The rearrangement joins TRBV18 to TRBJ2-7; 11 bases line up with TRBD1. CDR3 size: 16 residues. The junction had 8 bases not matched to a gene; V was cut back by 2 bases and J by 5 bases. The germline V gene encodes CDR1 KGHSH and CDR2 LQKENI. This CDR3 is CASSPSGQGVLNEQYF. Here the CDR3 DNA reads TGTGCCAGCTCACCATCGGGACAGGGGGTTTTGAACGAGCAGTACTTC. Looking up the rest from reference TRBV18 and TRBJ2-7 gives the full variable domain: NAGVMQNPRHLVRRRGQEARLRCSPMKGHSHVYWYRQLPEEGLKFMVYLQKENIIDESGMPKERFSAEFPKEGPSILRIQQVVRGDSAAYFCASSPSGQGVLNEQYFGPGTRLTVT.